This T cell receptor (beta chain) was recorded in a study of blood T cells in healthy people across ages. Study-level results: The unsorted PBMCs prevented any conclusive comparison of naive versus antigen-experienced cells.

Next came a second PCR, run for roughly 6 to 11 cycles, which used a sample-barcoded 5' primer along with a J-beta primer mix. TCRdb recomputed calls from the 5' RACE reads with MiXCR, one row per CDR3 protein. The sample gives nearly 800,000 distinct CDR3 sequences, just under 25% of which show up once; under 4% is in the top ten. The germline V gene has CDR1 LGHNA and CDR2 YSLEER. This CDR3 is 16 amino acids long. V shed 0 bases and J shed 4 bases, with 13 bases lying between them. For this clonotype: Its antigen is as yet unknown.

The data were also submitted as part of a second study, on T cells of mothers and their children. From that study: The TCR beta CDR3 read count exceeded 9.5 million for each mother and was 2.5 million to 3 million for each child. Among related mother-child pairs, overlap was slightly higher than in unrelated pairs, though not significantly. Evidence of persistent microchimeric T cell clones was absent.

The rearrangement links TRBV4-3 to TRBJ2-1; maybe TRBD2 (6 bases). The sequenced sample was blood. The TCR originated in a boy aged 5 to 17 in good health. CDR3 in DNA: TGCGCCAGCAGCCAAGAACTGGACTACTTATACAATGAGCAGTTCTTC. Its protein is CASSQELDYLYNEQFF.